This TCR beta chain was identified in a study of blood T cell repertoires in COVID-19. There are 17 residues in the CDR3. Trimming stripped 3 bases from V and 4 bases from J, with 19 bases between. In germline, CDR1 is SEHNR, CDR2 FQNEAQ (reference sequence). Method: immunoSEQ multiplex PCR; TCRdb's copy keeps in-frame clones and lacks some. The profile shows hundreds of thousands of clones, 85% of them singletons. This chain uses TRBV7-9 with TRBJ2-1; maybe TRBD1 (6 bases). Input material: peripheral blood. The origin of this receptor is a man aged 45-65 years with active or convalescent COVID-19. As DNA, the CDR3 is TGTGCCAGCAGCTTGGGGGCCTTCCGCAAAGTATACAATGAGCAGTTCTTC. Translating gives CASSLGAFRKVYNEQFF.